This TCR beta chain was obtained from a study of shared clonotypes between healthy human individuals. At the level of the study: Three plates were used per donor for CD4 naive, three for CD4 memory, two for CD8 naive and one for CD8 memory. Study-wide results and limits: Only blood underwent sampling, and tissue repertoires likely differ. Non-shared clonotypes were found to have lower generation probabilities than the clonotypes that were shared by all four of the sorted-subset donors. Larger estimated richness was generally recorded for naive subsets relative to memory subsets.

As to this clone: The antigen remains undetermined.

Here immunoSEQ multiplex PCR was the method, and the copy in TCRdb shows in-frame clones only, minus some. The table includes 2,500,000 or so clones, around nine tenths detected once. This CDR3 spans 14 amino acids. Per germline, CDR1 SGHVS and CDR2 FQNEAQ. V lost 6 bases and J 11 bases, leaving 22 bases between the germline ends. The chain uses TRBV7-8 and TRBJ1-1; D perhaps matches TRBD1 (6 bases). This receptor was identified in a man aged 18 to 35 in good health. The sample comprised naive CD4+ T cells sorted from blood. Described subset: CD45RA+ positively selected. The CDR3 nucleotides are TGTGCCAGCAGTCTGTACCGGGACAAAGGCGAGGCTTTCTTT. It translates to CASSLYRDKGEAFF.